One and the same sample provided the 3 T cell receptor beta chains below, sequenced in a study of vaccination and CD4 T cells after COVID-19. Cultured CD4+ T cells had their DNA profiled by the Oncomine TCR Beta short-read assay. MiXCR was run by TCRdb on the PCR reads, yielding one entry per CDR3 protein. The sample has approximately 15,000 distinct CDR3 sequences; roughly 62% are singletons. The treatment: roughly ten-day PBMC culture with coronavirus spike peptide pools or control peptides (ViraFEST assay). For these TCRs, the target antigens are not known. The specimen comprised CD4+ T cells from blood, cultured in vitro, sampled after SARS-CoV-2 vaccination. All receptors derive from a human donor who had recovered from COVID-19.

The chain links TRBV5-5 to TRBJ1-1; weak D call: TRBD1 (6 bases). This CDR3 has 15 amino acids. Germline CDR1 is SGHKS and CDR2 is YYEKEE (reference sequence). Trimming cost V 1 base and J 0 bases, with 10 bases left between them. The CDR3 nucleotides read TGTGCCAGCAGCTTGTTTACAGGGATGAACACTGAAGCTTTCTTT. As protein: CASSLFTGMNTEAFF.

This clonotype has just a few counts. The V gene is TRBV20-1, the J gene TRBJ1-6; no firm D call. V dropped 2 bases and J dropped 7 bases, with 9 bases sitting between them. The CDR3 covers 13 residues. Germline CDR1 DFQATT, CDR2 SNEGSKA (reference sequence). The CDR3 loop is CSARMGYNSPLHF. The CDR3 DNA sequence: TGCAGTGCTAGAATGGGTTACAATTCACCCCTCCACTTT.

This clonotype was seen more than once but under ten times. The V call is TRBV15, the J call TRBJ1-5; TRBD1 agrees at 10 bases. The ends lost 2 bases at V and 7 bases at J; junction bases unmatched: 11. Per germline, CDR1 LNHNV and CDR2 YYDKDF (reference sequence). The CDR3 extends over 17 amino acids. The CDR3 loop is CATSRNLPGQGGQPQHF. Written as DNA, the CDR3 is TGTGCCACCAGCAGAAATCTCCCTGGACAGGGGGGGCAGCCCCAGCATTTT.